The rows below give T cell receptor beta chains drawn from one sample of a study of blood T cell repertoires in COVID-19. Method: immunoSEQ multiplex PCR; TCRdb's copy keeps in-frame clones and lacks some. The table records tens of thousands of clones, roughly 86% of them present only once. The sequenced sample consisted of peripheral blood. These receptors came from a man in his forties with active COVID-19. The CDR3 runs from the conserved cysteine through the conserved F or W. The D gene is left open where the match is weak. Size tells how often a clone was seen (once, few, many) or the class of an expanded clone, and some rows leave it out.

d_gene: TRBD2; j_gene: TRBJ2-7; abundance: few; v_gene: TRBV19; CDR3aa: CASSIGGTSGTYEQYF
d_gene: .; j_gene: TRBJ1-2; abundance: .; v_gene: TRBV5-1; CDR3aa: CASSLTGGPQNYGYTF
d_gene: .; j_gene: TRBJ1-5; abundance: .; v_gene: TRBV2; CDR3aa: CASSGGLQQPQHF
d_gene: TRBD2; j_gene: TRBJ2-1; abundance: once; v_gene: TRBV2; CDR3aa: CASSPTSDEQFF
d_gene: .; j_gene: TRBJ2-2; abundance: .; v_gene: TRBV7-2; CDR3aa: CASSLVGLLLGTGELFF
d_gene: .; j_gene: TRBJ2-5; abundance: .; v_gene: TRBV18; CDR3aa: CASSLAIQGGETQYF
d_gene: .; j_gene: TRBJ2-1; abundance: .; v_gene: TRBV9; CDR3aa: CASRGPSNEQFF
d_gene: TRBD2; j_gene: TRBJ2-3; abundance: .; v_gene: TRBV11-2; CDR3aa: CASSLRTSGRFTDTQYF
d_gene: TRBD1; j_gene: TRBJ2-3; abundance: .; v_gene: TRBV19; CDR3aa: CASSTWDSSTDTQYF
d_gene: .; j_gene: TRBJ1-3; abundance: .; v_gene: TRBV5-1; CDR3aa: CASSSGGTSSGNTIYF
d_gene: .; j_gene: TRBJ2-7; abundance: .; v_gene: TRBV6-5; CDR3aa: CASSSGVRHEQYF
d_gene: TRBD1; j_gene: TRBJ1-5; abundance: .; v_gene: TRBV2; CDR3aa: CASSGTGGNQPQHF
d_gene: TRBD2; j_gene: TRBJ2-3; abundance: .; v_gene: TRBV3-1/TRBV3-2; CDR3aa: CASSQDFPAGGITDTQYF
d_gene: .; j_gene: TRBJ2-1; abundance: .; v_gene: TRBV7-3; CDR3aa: CASSLSGRGTYNEQFF
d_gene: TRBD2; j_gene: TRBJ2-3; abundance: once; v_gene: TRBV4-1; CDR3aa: CASSQRTSGSGDTQYF
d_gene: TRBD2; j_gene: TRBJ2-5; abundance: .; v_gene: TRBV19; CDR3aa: CASSLAGGEQETQYF
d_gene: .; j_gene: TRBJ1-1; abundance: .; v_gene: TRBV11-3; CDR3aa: CASSPGGSVTEAFF
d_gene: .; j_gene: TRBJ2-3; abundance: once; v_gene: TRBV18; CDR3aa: CASSPPLGTDTQYF
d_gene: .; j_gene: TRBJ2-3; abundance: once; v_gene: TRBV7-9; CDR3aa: CASSPEADTQYF
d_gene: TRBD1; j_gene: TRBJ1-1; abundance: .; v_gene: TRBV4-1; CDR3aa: CASGDRGLIDTEAFF
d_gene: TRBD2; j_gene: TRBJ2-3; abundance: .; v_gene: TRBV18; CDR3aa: CASSPGTSGSGDTQYF
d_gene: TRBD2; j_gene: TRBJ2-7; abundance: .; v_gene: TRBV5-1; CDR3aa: CASTPGTSEQYF
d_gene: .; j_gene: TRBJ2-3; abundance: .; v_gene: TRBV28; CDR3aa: CASIQGGQGDTDTQYF
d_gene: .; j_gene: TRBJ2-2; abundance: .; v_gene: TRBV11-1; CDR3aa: CASSVQSPGNTGELFF